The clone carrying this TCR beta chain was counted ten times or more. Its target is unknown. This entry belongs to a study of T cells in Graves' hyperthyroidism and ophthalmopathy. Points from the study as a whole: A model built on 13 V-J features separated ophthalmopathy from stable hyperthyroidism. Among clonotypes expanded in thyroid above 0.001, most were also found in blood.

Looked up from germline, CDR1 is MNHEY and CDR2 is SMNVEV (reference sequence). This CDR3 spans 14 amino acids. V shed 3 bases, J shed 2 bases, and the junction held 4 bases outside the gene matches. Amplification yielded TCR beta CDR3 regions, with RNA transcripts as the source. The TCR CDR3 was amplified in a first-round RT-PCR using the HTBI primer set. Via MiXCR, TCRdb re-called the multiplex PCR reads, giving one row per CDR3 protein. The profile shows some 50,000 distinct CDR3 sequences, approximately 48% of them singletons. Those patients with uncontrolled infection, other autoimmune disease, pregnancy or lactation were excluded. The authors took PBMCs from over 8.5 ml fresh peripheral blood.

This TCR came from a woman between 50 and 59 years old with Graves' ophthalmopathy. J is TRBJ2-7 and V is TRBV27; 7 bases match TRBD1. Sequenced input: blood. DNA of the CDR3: TGTGCCAGCAGTTTGTCTGGGACAGCCTACGAGCAGTACTTC. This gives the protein CASSLSGTAYEQYF.